The 26 T cell receptor beta chains presented below share a single source sample, sequenced in a study of CD8 T cells in Susac syndrome (dated by TCRdb to 2018 to 2020). Libraries were constructed by the immunoSEQ multiplex PCR assay. RNA was extracted using the RNeasy kit, and about 0.45 to 1 ug of the RNA was reverse transcribed with random hexamers. TCRdb redid the processing of the public reads, applying fastp at Q25 and MiXCR, and retained in-frame beta chains. A single entry per CDR3 protein holds the most common genes and DNA from its merged rows. The sample table records hundreds of thousands of distinct CDR3 sequences; around 90% of these occur just once. The ten biggest clones cover around 0.15% of the sample. Sequenced input: CD8+ T cells from PBMCs. Every receptor here comes from a human donor with multiple sclerosis.

The chain links TRBV7-8 to TRBJ2-5; 8 bases fit TRBD2. CDR3 length: 18 residues. V was pared by 2 bases and J by 5 bases, with 16 bases of the junction left unmatched. CDR1 is SGHVS and CDR2 is FQNEAQ in the germline V gene. CDR3 sequence (DNA): TGTGCCAGCAGCTTACGGATGCCCCCCGGGAGGGCCGGTGAGACCCAGTACTTC. This gives the protein CASSLRMPPGRAGETQYF.

The rearrangement uses TRBV10-2 and TRBJ2-7; 10 bases line up with TRBD2. CDR3 size: 14 residues. CDR1 and CDR2 (germline): WSHSY, SAAADI. With V trimmed by 3 bases and J by 2 bases, 1 base remained unmatched. The CDR3 loop reads CASSDLAGAYEQYF. The CDR3 region has the DNA TGCGCCAGCAGTGACCTAGCGGGGGCCTACGAGCAGTACTTC.

This chain links TRBV13 with TRBJ2-5; D not resolved. The V end lost 5 bases, the J end lost 4 bases, and 14 bases lay between the germline ends. Germline CDR1 reads PRHDT; CDR2 reads FYEKMQ (reference sequence). The CDR3 length is 14 residues. The CDR3 loop is CASSGPSGIETQYF. DNA for the CDR3: TGTGCCAGCAGCGGCCCTTCGGGTATAGAGACCCAGTACTTC.

The chain couples TRBV13 to TRBJ2-2, with D uncertain. V lost 2 bases, J lost 1 base, and 5 bases lay in between. This CDR3 is built from 14 residues. CDR1 and CDR2 (germline): PRHDT, FYEKMQ (reference sequence). The CDR3 reads CASSLRLNTGELFF. DNA of the CDR3: TGTGCCAGCAGCTTAAGGCTGAACACCGGGGAGCTGTTTTTT. Full variable domain (missing parts from reference TRBV13 and TRBJ2-2): AAGVIQSPRHLIKEKRETATLKCYPIPRHDTVYWYQQGPGQDPQFLISFYEKMQSDKGSIPDRFSAQQFSDYHSELNMSSLELGDSALYFCASSLRLNTGELFFGEGSRLTVL.

This clonotype was counted between two and nine times. The chain is built from TRBV9 and TRBJ2-1; TRBD2 matches at 7 bases. V lost 0 bases, J lost 2 bases, and 2 bases stayed unmatched. The CDR3 runs to 15 residues. The germline CDR1 and CDR2 sequences are SGDLS and YYNGEE. CDR3 residues: CASSVGGGAYNEQFF. For the CDR3, the DNA is TGTGCCAGCAGCGTAGGTGGGGGGGCCTACAATGAGCAGTTCTTC.

The chain combines TRBV6-2 or TRBV6-3 with TRBJ1-5; D is unresolved. Germline V gene data show CDR1 as MNHEY and CDR2 as SVGEGT. The V and J ends lost 0 bases and 11 bases respectively, with 8 bases between them. This CDR3 has 12 amino acids. In nucleotides, the CDR3 is TGTGCCAGCAGTTACTCGATCGGGGCCCAGCATTTT. Protein product: CASSYSIGAQHF.

Concerning this clonotype: One junction end disagrees with the germline gene, perhaps due to a read error. CDR3 amino acids: CASYTDGDPLPHF. The CDR3, as DNA: TGTGCCAGCTATACCGACGGGGATCCCCTCCCCCACTTC. This rearrangement joins TRBV7-9 to TRBJ2-7; D might be TRBD2 (5 bases). The V gene's germline CDR1 is SEHNR and CDR2 FQNEAQ (reference sequence). CDR3 length equals 13 residues.

The chain is built from TRBV7-9 and TRBJ2-7; TRBD1 agrees at 8 bases. CDR3 length equals 15 residues. Germline assignment: CDR1 SEHNR and CDR2 FQNEAQ (reference sequence). With 5 bases clipped from V and 4 bases from J, the junction kept 10 bases outside the gene matches. The CDR3 DNA reads as TGTGCCAGCAGCCCCGAAGGGACAGGACCTTACGAGCAGTACTTC. Protein: CASSPEGTGPYEQYF.

This chain uses TRBV13 with TRBJ2-5; D gene uncertain. This CDR3 region has 13 residues. The V gene lost 5 bases and the J gene lost 1 base, with 8 bases spanning the gap. Per germline, CDR1 PRHDT and CDR2 FYEKMQ (reference sequence). CDR3 sequence (DNA): TGTGCCAGCAGCCCGGGCAGCCAAGAGACCCAGTACTTC. Translated, it gives CASSPGSQETQYF.

The chain combines TRBV2 with TRBJ2-1, with a tentative D call TRBD2 (6 bases). V was trimmed by 0 bases and J by 9 bases, leaving 12 bases between them. The germline V gene has CDR1 SNHLY and CDR2 FYNNEI. The CDR3 contains 14 residues. The chain's CDR3 is CASSEAGGDGEQFF. The CDR3 DNA reads TGTGCCAGCAGTGAAGCGGGAGGAGACGGTGAGCAGTTCTTC.

The chain joins TRBV6-6 to TRBJ1-1; TRBD1 might be the D (5 bases). The V gene lost 6 bases and the J gene lost 8 bases, with 19 bases spanning the gap. Germline V gene lookup returns CDR1 MNHNY and CDR2 SVGAGI (reference sequence). This CDR3 comprises 14 residues. The CDR3: CASRLDGGFKEAFF. CDR3 DNA sequence: TGTGCCAGCAGACTCGATGGGGGGTTCAAAGAAGCTTTCTTT.

The chain links TRBV4-3 to TRBJ2-7; maybe TRBD1 (6 bases). This CDR3 comprises 15 residues. The germline V gene encodes CDR1 LGHNA and CDR2 YSLEER. Trimming removed 0 bases from V and 7 bases from J, with 16 bases in between. CDR3 DNA: TGCGCCAGCAGCCAAGAGTACAGGGTAATGAGGGAGCAGTACTTC. Its translation is CASSQEYRVMREQYF.

V gene TRBV4-1 combines with J gene TRBJ2-1; D might be TRBD1 (7 bases). The CDR3 extends over 15 amino acids. The germline V and J ends were trimmed by 3 bases and 3 bases, with 12 bases remaining between them. Germline CDR1 is MGHRA and CDR2 is YSYEKL. CDR3 DNA: TGCGCCAGCAGCCAGAGTCAGGGGGGCTACAATGAGCAGTTCTTC. Protein product: CASSQSQGGYNEQFF.

CDR3 coding DNA: TGTGCCACCAGCATTCGCCCCTGGACAGATACGCAGTATTTT. The encoded protein is CATSIRPWTDTQYF. This rearrangement joins TRBV15 to TRBJ2-3; D is undetermined. Germline V gene data show CDR1 as LNHNV and CDR2 as YYDKDF (reference sequence). This CDR3 region has 14 residues. V was trimmed by 4 bases and J by 3 bases, leaving 11 bases between them.

The J gene is TRBJ1-1, the V gene TRBV29-1; TRBD1 might be the D (5 bases). The CDR3 runs 15 residues. Trimming cost V 2 bases and J 4 bases, with 17 bases left between them. Germline V CDR1 and CDR2: SQVTM, ANQGSEA. This chain's CDR3 is CSVEPGPEGTTEAFF. The CDR3 DNA reads TGCAGCGTTGAACCTGGGCCGGAAGGGACCACTGAAGCTTTCTTT.

The V call is TRBV4-1, the J call TRBJ2-7; D unclear. This CDR3 is 13 amino acids long. Trimming left V 6 bases short and J 5 bases short, with 14 bases between. Germline assignment: CDR1 MGHRA and CDR2 YSYEKL. CDR3 region: CASRPSLGDEQYF. In DNA, the CDR3 is TGCGCCAGCAGGCCCTCCCTAGGCGACGAGCAGTACTTC.

J is TRBJ2-7 and V is TRBV19; TRBD2 aligns across 7 bases. The CDR3 consists of 13 residues. With V trimmed by 5 bases and J by 6 bases, 7 bases remained unmatched. Germline assignment: CDR1 LNHDA and CDR2 SQIVND (reference sequence). CDR3 coding DNA: TGTGCCAGTAGTCTCGGGGGGTCTGGCGAGCAGTACTTC. Amino acids: CASSLGGSGEQYF.

The CDR3 coding sequence is TGTGCCAGCAGTCTACCCGGCGGGAGCTCCTACAATGAGCAGTTCTTC. Encoded protein: CASSLPGGSSYNEQFF. The chain combines TRBV12-3 or TRBV12-4 with TRBJ2-1, with TRBD2 matching 7 bases. V was pared by 5 bases and J by 0 bases, with 7 bases of the junction left unmatched. CDR3 length: 16 residues.

This clonotype has only one observation. As DNA, the CDR3 is TGTGCCAGCAGCGTCCTAGACTCTAGCTCCTACAATGAGCAGTTCTTC. Encoded protein: CASSVLDSSSYNEQFF. This chain links TRBV9 with TRBJ2-1; D is undetermined. The V and J ends lost 2 bases and 0 bases respectively, with 12 bases between them. In germline, CDR1 is SGDLS, CDR2 YYNGEE. The CDR3 totals 16 residues.

V usage is TRBV14 and J usage is TRBJ1-4; D is perhaps TRBD1 (6 bases). This CDR3 is 15 amino acids long. Germline CDR1 reads SGHDN; CDR2 reads FVKESK. The V gene lost 0 bases and the J gene lost 6 bases, with 11 bases spanning the gap. CDR3 sequence reads: CASSQDEDSDEKLFF. In nucleotides, the CDR3 is TGTGCCAGCAGCCAAGACGAGGACAGTGATGAAAAACTGTTTTTT.

In its sample, this clonotype was seen once. This chain connects TRBV9 to TRBJ2-3; either TRBD1 or TRBD2 may fit D (6 bases each). Germline CDR1 and CDR2: SGDLS and YYNGEE. V lost 3 bases and J lost 3, with 20 bases in between. The CDR3 length is 17 residues. In nucleotides, the CDR3 is TGTGCCAGCAGCGCCCTGCCGTTCAGGGGAGGAACAGATACGCAGTATTTT. Its translation is CASSALPFRGGTDTQYF. Filled out from reference TRBV9 and TRBJ2-3, the complete variable domain reads DSGVTQTPKHLITATGQRVTLRCSPRSGDLSVYWYQQSLDQGLQFLIQYYNGEERAKGNILERFSAQQFPDLHSELNLSSLELGDSALYFCASSALPFRGGTDTQYFGPGTRLTVL.

The chain joins TRBV4-2 to TRBJ1-5; D is undetermined. The V end lost 1 base, the J end lost 7 bases, and 14 bases lay between the germline ends. This CDR3 spans 15 amino acids. Germline CDR1 is LGHNA and CDR2 is YNFKEQ. CDR3 sequence reads: CASSQGVGYRQPQHF. In nucleotides, the CDR3 is TGTGCCAGCAGCCAAGGGGTGGGTTACCGACAGCCCCAGCATTTT.

The CDR3 bases are TGTGCCAGCAGCTTAGAACAGAGCGGGAGGACCGGGGAGCTGTTTTTT. Translation gives CASSLEQSGRTGELFF. The rearrangement uses TRBV7-9 and TRBJ2-2; 9 nucleotides agree with TRBD2. Germline V gives CDR1 SEHNR, CDR2 FQNEAQ (reference sequence). The V segment lost 1 base and the J segment 5 bases; nucleotides outside the gene matches: 5. The CDR3 runs 16 residues.

The chain has TRBV30 and TRBJ2-7; possible D gene TRBD1, 6 bases. Trimming left V 0 bases short and J 3 bases short, with 15 bases between. Germline CDR1 GTSNPN, CDR2 SVGIG (reference sequence). CDR3 length: 15 residues. The CDR3 DNA reads as TGTGCCTGGAGTGTAGTTGGGGACACTAACTACGAGCAGTACTTC. Its protein is CAWSVVGDTNYEQYF.

The V gene is TRBV6-6, the J gene TRBJ2-1; TRBD2 is a possible D gene (6 bases). V shed 8 bases and J shed 5 bases, with 10 bases lying between them. The CDR3 is 12 residues long. Germline V gene sequence: CDR1 MNHNY, CDR2 SVGAGI (reference sequence). CDR3 nucleotide sequence: TGTGCCAGCTTGGAGGGAAACAATGAGCAGTTCTTC. Its translation is CASLEGNNEQFF.

The V gene is TRBV7-3, the J gene TRBJ2-1; D unresolved. V lost 5 bases, J lost 5 bases, and 4 bases lay in between. Per germline, CDR1 SGHTA and CDR2 FQGTGA. The CDR3 spans 11 residues. CDR3 sequence: CASSHDNEQFF. For the CDR3, the DNA is TGTGCCAGCAGCCACGACAATGAGCAGTTCTTC.